Listed below are T cell receptor beta chains from one sample, sequenced in a study of long-term antiretroviral therapy in people with HIV. Generated by immunoSEQ multiplex PCR, the TCRdb table keeps only in-frame clones and is missing some. The repertoire holds about 20,000 clones, with roughly nine tenths as singletons. The source material was unsorted PBMCs, sampled 4.2 years after starting antiretroviral therapy. Source of these receptors: a man over 45 with HIV. The CDR3 runs from the conserved cysteine through the conserved F or W. The order of the fields is CDR3 length, J gene, clone size, D gene, V gene, CDR3 DNA, CDR3 protein. The D gene is left open where the match is weak. Size is omitted from some rows. Given values are once, few, many or a class for expanded clones.

14,TRBJ2-1,-,TRBD1,TRBV10-3,TGTGCCATCAGAGCCGGGACAGGGGTCAATGAGCAGTTCTTC,CAIRAGTGVNEQFF
14,TRBJ1-1,-,-,TRBV30,TGTGCCTGGACCGATCCGGGTTCGGGCACTGAAGCTTTCTTT,CAWTDPGSGTEAFF
14,TRBJ2-4,-,-,TRBV30,TGTGCCTGGAGTGAGGGTATAGCCAAAAACATTCAGTACTTC,CAWSEGIAKNIQYF
15,TRBJ1-1,-,-,TRBV6-5,TGTGCCAGCAGCTTTCAGGGGTCCCTGAACACTGAAGCTTTCTTT,CASSFQGSLNTEAFF
14,TRBJ2-3,-,-,TRBV27,TGTGCCAGCAGTTTCGAGGGTCCCCCAGATACGCAGTATTTT,CASSFEGPPDTQYF
14,TRBJ2-3,-,-,TRBV7-7,TGTGCCAGCAGCCAGGGGGGAAGCACAGATACGCAGTATTTT,CASSQGGSTDTQYF
11,TRBJ1-1,-,-,TRBV25-1,TGTGCCAGCAGCCTTGGGGGGGAAGCTTTCTTT,CASSLGGEAFF
15,TRBJ1-1,-,-,TRBV6-5,TGTGCCAGCAGTTACCTGACAGGCGCGGACACTGAAGCTTTCTTT,CASSYLTGADTEAFF
15,TRBJ1-1,few,TRBD1,TRBV14,TGTGCCAGCAGCGTCCGGGACAGGGGGAGTGCTGAAGCTTTCTTT,CASSVRDRGSAEAFF
12,TRBJ2-1,-,-,TRBV4-3,TGCGCCAGCAGCCACGAAAACAATGAGCAGTTCTTC,CASSHENNEQFF
17,TRBJ2-7,-,-,TRBV27,TGTGCCAGCAGTCCAGCAAGTCAGGGTAGGGTCCCCTACGAGCAGTACTTC,CASSPASQGRVPYEQYF
13,TRBJ1-1,-,-,TRBV6-5,TGTGCCAGCACTACGACAGCGAACACTGAAGCTTTCTTT,CASTTTANTEAFF
13,TRBJ2-7,-,-,TRBV11-2,TGTGCCAGCAGCTACGGACAGTCCTACGAGCAGTACTTC,CASSYGQSYEQYF
15,TRBJ2-3,-,TRBD2,TRBV4-1,TGCGCCAGCAGGATGGGGGCTAGCGGGTTAGATACGCAGTATTTT,CASRMGASGLDTQYF
13,TRBJ2-7,-,TRBD2,TRBV7-9,TGTGCCAGCAGCTTGGGGGGGTACAACGAGCAGTACTTC,CASSLGGYNEQYF
14,TRBJ2-5,-,TRBD1,TRBV2,TGTGCCAGCAGTCATCCTGACAGGGGGGAGACCCAGTACTTC,CASSHPDRGETQYF
12,TRBJ1-2,-,-,TRBV30,TGTGCCTGGTCCATGAAGGGTGGAGGCTACACCTTC,CAWSMKGGGYTF
11,TRBJ2-1,-,-,TRBV2,TGTGCCATCCCAGGGGGGAATGAGCAGTTCTTC,CAIPGGNEQFF
12,TRBJ2-3,-,-,TRBV7-2,TGTGCCAGCGGCCCTCTGGGAGATACGCAGTATTTT,CASGPLGDTQYF
15,TRBJ2-1,-,-,TRBV25-1,TGTGCCAGCAGTGAAGTGGGGGGGCCCTACAATGAGCAGTTCTTC,CASSEVGGPYNEQFF
14,TRBJ2-3,-,-,TRBV7-7,TGTGCCAGCAGCAAGCTAGCTAGCACAGATACGCAGTATTTT,CASSKLASTDTQYF
14,TRBJ2-3,-,-,TRBV5-7,TGTGCCAGCAGCTTGGGCGGGGGCACAGATACGCAGTATTTT,CASSLGGGTDTQYF
16,TRBJ1-2,-,-,TRBV5-4,TGTGCCAGCAGCTCCCCCAGCGGAAACGCTAACTATGGCTACACCTTC,CASSSPSGNANYGYTF
15,TRBJ2-7,once,TRBD1,TRBV5-1,TGCGCCAGCAACTTGGGGACAGGGATTGCCTACGAGCAGTACTTC,CASNLGTGIAYEQYF
15,TRBJ1-4,-,-,TRBV27,TGTGCCAGCAGTTTATTGGGTTCCGCTAATGAAAAACTGTTTTTT,CASSLLGSANEKLFF
16,TRBJ2-4,-,TRBD2,TRBV19,TGTGCCAGTAGTATAGCAGGTAGCGGGGGCAAAAACATTCAGTACTTC,CASSIAGSGGKNIQYF
15,TRBJ2-7,-,-,TRBV13,TGTGCCAGCAGCTTCGGAACAGGAAGCTCCTACGAGCAGTACTTC,CASSFGTGSSYEQYF